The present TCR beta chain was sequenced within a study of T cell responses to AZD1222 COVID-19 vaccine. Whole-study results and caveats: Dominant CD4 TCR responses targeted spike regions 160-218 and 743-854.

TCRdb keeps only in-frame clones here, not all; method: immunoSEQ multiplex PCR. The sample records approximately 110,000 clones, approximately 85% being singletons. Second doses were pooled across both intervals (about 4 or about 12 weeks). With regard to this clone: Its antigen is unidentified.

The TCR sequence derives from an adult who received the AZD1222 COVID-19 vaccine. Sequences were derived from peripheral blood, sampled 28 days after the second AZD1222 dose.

The CDR3 loop is CASSLLSGGGSSYNEQFF. The CDR3 DNA follows: TGCGCCAGCAGCTTGCTTAGCGGGGGGGGCAGCTCCTACAATGAGCAGTTCTTC. The V call is TRBV5-1, the J call TRBJ2-1, with 11 bases lining up with TRBD2. The CDR3 is 18 residues long. V dropped 1 base and J dropped 0; count of bases not matched to a gene: 6. The germline V gene encodes CDR1 SGHRS and CDR2 YFSETQ.